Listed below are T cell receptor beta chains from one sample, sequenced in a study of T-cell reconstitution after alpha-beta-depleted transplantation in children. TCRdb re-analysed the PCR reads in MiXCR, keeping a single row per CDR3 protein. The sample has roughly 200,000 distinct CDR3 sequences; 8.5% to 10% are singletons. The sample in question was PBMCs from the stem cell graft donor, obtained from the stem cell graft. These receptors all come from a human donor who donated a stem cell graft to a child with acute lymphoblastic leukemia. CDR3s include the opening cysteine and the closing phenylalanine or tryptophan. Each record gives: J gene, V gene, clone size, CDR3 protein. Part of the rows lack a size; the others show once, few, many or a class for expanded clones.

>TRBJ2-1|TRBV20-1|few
CSVRGLAGYNEQFF
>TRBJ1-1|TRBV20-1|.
CSASWGGRGSFF
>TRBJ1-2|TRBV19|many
CASSSGDRGSYTF
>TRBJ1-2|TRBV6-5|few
CASGTTHSAGYTF
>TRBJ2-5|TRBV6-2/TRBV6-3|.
CASSRSPGQGETQYF
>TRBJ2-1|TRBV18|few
CASSPSSWDEQFF
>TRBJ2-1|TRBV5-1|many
CASSLATKPNNEQFF
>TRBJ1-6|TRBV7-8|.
CASSQRDRSNSPLHF
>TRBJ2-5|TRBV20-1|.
CSALPGGVRETQYF
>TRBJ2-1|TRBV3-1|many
CASSQDFLAAHRGQFF